Given below is one TCR beta chain in context. The CDR3 extends over 13 amino acids. Per germline, CDR1 MNHNY and CDR2 SVGAGI (reference sequence). V was shortened by 1 base and J by 2 bases, with 5 bases between the two germline ends. The sample is drawn from a study of blood T cell repertoires in COVID-19. Study-wide background: Acute and convalescent COVID-19 specimens originated in the United States, Italy and Spain.

Recovered participants had two consecutive negative NP/OP PCR tests, healthcare professional clearance, or symptom resolution. Under the authors' procedure: Reference gene primer amplification in the assay estimated nucleated cell counts. Profiling relied on immunoSEQ multiplex PCR, and the TCRdb table lists in-frame clones only, not all of them. That table supplies the V and J calls and clone size; D and trimming were determined from the DNA. The table has about 200,000 clones, approximately 85% seen once. This chain connects TRBV6-6 to TRBJ2-5; D remains ambiguous. The sequence was obtained from a man aged 40-50 years who had recovered from COVID-19. Sample: PBMCs or T cells enriched from blood (not recorded which). CDR3 DNA sequence: TGTGCCAGCAGTTACTACAGACAAGAGACCCAGTACTTC. Protein product: CASSYYRQETQYF.